These T cell receptor beta chains were read from a single sample in a study of low-dose radiotherapy and immunotherapy resistance in tumors. Each CDR3 protein gets one entry after TCRdb re-called the reads with MiXCR. The data show roughly 56,000 distinct CDR3 sequences, with about 25% seen just once and 6.5% to 7% held by the top ten. Sequences were derived from PBMCs, sampled after low-dose radiotherapy plus immunotherapy. Source of these receptors: a male donor with prostate cancer. Each CDR3 is given with its conserved first and last residue. A D gene is named only where the DNA matches it firmly.

d_call: TRBD1
v_call: TRBV9
j_call: TRBJ2-7
cdr3_aa: CASSVGDRTYEQYF

d_call: -
v_call: TRBV19
j_call: TRBJ1-5
cdr3_aa: CASSSRGVHQPQHF

d_call: TRBD2
v_call: TRBV2
j_call: TRBJ2-3
cdr3_aa: CAGRLAELTDTQYF

d_call: TRBD1
v_call: TRBV2
j_call: TRBJ2-1
cdr3_aa: CASMKDRGSYNEQFF

d_call: TRBD1
v_call: TRBV20-1
j_call: TRBJ2-2
cdr3_aa: CSAKGQGYTGELFF

d_call: -
v_call: TRBV2
j_call: TRBJ1-6
cdr3_aa: CASSESLVKDNSPLHF

d_call: -
v_call: TRBV9
j_call: TRBJ2-7
cdr3_aa: CASSVGATYEQYF

d_call: TRBD2
v_call: TRBV7-2
j_call: TRBJ2-7
cdr3_aa: CASSPASGPYEQYF

d_call: -
v_call: TRBV30
j_call: TRBJ1-2
cdr3_aa: CAWSGTYYGYTF

d_call: -
v_call: TRBV3-1
j_call: TRBJ2-7
cdr3_aa: CASSLKGSVPGEQYF

d_call: -
v_call: TRBV29-1
j_call: TRBJ1-1
cdr3_aa: CSVERRVSTEAFF

d_call: TRBD1
v_call: TRBV12-5
j_call: TRBJ1-1
cdr3_aa: CASGSGQVATEAFF

d_call: TRBD1
v_call: TRBV10-3
j_call: TRBJ2-7
cdr3_aa: CAISNGQGAYEQYF

d_call: TRBD1
v_call: TRBV7-9
j_call: TRBJ2-6
cdr3_aa: CASSAEGQGANVLTF

d_call: -
v_call: TRBV5-4
j_call: TRBJ2-7
cdr3_aa: CASSLVQGYEQYF

d_call: TRBD2
v_call: TRBV11-3
j_call: TRBJ2-1
cdr3_aa: CASSYRDGSGLAGGKQFF

d_call: -
v_call: TRBV5-4
j_call: TRBJ2-7
cdr3_aa: CASSSPGAKHYEQYF

d_call: TRBD2
v_call: TRBV6-5
j_call: TRBJ2-2
cdr3_aa: CASRGTSGENTRELFF

d_call: -
v_call: TRBV5-1
j_call: TRBJ2-4
cdr3_aa: CASSDLKNIQYF

d_call: -
v_call: TRBV29-1
j_call: TRBJ1-1
cdr3_aa: CSATLRGTEAFF

d_call: TRBD2
v_call: TRBV11-2
j_call: TRBJ2-1
cdr3_aa: CASKRSGGVNNEQFF

d_call: TRBD1
v_call: TRBV19
j_call: TRBJ1-3
cdr3_aa: CATSTGGQNTIYF

d_call: -
v_call: TRBV3-1
j_call: TRBJ2-5
cdr3_aa: CASSLRGAVIETQYF

d_call: TRBD1
v_call: TRBV11-2
j_call: TRBJ2-3
cdr3_aa: CASSLDGTGPDTQYF

d_call: -
v_call: TRBV12-3/TRBV12-4
j_call: TRBJ2-2
cdr3_aa: CASTLYTGKFETSSGELFF

d_call: -
v_call: TRBV11-2
j_call: TRBJ2-7
cdr3_aa: CASSLNVGAYEQYF

d_call: TRBD2
v_call: TRBV5-4
j_call: TRBJ2-2
cdr3_aa: CASSLLLAGGQVGELFF